The 3 T cell receptor beta chains below were found in one sample sequenced in a study of vaccination and CD4 T cells after COVID-19. The Oncomine TCR Beta short-read assay sequenced DNA from cultured CD4+ T cells. A single record per CDR3 protein comes from TCRdb applying MiXCR to the PCR reads. Found here are 12,000 or so distinct CDR3 sequences, more than 45% of them singletons; the top ten hold over 20%. Their specific antigens are unknown. Treatment denoted: approximately 9-day PBMC culture with coronavirus spike peptide pools or control peptides (ViraFEST assay). The sequenced sample consisted of CD4+ T cells from blood, cultured in vitro. Source of these receptors: a human donor who had recovered from COVID-19.

As to this clonotype: At one boundary the junction diverges from the germline segment, which might be a read error. This chain links TRBV7-6 with TRBJ2-2; D is undetermined. The germline gives CDR1 SGHVS, CDR2 FNYEAQ. The CDR3 runs 14 residues. CDR3 bases: TGTGCCAGCACCTTAGCAGCCTTCGGGGGGGAGCTGTTTTTT. Translated: CASTLAAFGGELFF.

The chain is built from TRBV6-1 and TRBJ2-2; possibly TRBD2 for D (5 bases). Germline V gene sequence: CDR1 MNHNS, CDR2 SASEGT. Trimming removed 2 bases from V and 2 bases from J, with 9 bases in between. The CDR3 runs 15 residues. The CDR3 bases are TGTGCCAGCAGTGAAAACACGGGAAACACCGGGGAGCTGTTTTTT. Translated: CASSENTGNTGELFF.

The chain carries TRBV6-4 and TRBJ1-2; no clear D. Trimming stripped 2 bases from V and 3 bases from J, with 10 bases between. This CDR3 is built from 14 residues. Germline V CDR1 and CDR2: MRHNA, SNTAGT. CDR3 sequence reads: CASSDPVDDYGYTF. The CDR3, as DNA: TGTGCCAGCAGTGACCCAGTAGACGACTATGGCTACACCTTC.